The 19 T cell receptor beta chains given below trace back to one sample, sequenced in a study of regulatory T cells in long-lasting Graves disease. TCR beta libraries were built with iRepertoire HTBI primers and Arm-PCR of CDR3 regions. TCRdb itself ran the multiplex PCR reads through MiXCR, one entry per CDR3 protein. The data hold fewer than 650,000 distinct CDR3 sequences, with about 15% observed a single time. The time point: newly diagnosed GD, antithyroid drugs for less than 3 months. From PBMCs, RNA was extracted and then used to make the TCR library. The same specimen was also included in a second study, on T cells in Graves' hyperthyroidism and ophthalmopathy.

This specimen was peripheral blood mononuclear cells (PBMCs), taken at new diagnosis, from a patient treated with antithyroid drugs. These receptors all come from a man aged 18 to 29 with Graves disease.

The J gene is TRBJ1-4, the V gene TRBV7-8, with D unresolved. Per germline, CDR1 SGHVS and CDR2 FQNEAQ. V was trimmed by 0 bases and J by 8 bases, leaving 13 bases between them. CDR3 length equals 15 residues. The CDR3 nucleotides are TGTGCCAGCAGCTTAGCGCCCCCTCCCCCCGAAAAACTGTTTTTT. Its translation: CASSLAPPPPEKLFF.

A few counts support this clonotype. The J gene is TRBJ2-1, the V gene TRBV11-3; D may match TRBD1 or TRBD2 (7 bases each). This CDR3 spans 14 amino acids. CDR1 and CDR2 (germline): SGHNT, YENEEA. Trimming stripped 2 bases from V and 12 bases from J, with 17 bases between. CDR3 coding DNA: TGTGCCAGCAGCTTAACGGGAGGCCAGGGGGGGCAGTTCTTC. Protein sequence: CASSLTGGQGGQFF. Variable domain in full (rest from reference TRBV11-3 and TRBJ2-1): EAGVVQSPRYKIIEKKQPVAFWCNPISGHNTLYWYLQNLGQGPELLIRYENEEAVDDSQLPKDRFSAERLKGVDSTLKIQPAELGDSAVYLCASSLTGGQGGQFFGPGTRLTVL.

The CDR3 DNA reads TGCAGTGCTGGGGGTTGGCAAACCACAGATACGCAGTATTTT. It codes for CSAGGWQTTDTQYF. J is TRBJ2-3 and V is TRBV20-1, with D tentatively TRBD1 or TRBD2 (5 bases each). This CDR3 region has 14 residues. Trimming removed 5 bases at V and 2 bases at J, with 14 bases between. Per the germline V gene, CDR1 is DFQATT and CDR2 is SNEGSKA (reference sequence).

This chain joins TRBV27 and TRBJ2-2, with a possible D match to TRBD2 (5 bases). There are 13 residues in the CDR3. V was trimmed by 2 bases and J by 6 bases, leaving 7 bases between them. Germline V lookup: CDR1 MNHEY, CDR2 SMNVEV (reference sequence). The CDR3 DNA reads TGTGCCAGCAGTTTAAACGGGGCCGGGGAGCTGTTTTTT. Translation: CASSLNGAGELFF.

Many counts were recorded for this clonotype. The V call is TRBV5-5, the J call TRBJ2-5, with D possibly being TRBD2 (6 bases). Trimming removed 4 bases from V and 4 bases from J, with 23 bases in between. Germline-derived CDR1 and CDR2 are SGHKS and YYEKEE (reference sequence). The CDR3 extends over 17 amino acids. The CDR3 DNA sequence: TGTGCCAGCAGCCTCCCTGCTGGGTGGCAGGGAGGAGAGACCCAGTACTTC. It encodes CASSLPAGWQGGETQYF.

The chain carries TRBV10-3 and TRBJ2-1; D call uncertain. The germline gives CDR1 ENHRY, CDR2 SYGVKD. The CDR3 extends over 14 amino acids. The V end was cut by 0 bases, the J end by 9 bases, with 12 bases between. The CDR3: CAISESIRGSEQFF. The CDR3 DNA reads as TGTGCCATCAGTGAGTCGATTAGAGGATCTGAGCAGTTCTTC.

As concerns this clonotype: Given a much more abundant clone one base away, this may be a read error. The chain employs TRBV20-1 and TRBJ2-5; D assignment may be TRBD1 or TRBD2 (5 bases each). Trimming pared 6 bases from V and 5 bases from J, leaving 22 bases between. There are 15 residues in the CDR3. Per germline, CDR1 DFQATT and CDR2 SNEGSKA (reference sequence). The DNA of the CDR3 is TGCAGTGCGCCACAACCGGGGCACCCTGGGGAGACCCAGTACTTC. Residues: CSAPQPGHPGETQYF.

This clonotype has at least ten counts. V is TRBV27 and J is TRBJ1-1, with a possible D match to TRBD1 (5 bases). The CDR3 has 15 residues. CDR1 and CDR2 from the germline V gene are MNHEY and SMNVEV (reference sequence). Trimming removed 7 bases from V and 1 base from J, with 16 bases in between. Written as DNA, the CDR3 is TGTGCCAGCAATAGATACGAGGGGCGGAACACTGAAGCTTTCTTT. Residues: CASNRYEGRNTEAFF.

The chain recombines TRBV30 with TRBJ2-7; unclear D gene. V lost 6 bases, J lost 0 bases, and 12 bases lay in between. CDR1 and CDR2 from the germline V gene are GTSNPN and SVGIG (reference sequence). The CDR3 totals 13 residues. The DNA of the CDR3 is TGTGCCTGTGCGAAGCGCCTCTCCTACGAGCAGTACTTC. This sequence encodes CACAKRLSYEQYF.

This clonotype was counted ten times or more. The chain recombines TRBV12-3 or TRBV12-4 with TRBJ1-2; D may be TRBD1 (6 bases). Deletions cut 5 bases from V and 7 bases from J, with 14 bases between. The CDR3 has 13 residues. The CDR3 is CASSPRQASGYTF. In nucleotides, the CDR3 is TGTGCCAGCAGTCCACGACAGGCCTCTGGCTACACCTTC.

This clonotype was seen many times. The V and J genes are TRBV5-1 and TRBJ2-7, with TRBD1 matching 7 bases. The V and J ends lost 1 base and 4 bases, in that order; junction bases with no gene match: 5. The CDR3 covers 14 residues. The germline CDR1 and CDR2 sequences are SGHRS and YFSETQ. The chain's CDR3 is CASSLLGGQYEQYF. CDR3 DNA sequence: TGCGCCAGCAGCTTGCTAGGGGGCCAATACGAGCAGTACTTC.

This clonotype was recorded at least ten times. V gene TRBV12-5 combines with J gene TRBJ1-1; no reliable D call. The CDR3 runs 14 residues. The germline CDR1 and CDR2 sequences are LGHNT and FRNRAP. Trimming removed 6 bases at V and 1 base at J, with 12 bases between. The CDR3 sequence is CASGRFVRNTEAFF. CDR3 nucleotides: TGTGCTAGTGGACGATTCGTAAGGAACACTGAAGCTTTCTTT.

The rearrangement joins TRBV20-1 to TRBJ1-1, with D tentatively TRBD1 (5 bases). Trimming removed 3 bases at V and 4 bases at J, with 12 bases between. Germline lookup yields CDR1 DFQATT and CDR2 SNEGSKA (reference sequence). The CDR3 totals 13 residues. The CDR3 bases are TGCAGTGCTAGGGGGGACTCTGGCACTGAAGCTTTCTTT. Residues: CSARGDSGTEAFF.

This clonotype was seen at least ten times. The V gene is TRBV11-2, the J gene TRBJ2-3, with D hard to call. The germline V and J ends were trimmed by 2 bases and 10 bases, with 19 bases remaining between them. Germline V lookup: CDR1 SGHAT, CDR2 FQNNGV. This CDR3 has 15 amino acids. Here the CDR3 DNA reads TGTGCCAGCAGCTTAACCGGACCCCAATACGTCCCGCAGTATTTT. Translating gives CASSLTGPQYVPQYF.

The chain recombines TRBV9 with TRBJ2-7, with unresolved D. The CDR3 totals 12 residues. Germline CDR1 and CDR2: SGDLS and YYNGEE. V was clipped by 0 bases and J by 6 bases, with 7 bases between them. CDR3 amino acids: CASSVDFGEQYF. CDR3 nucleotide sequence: TGTGCCAGCAGCGTAGATTTCGGCGAGCAGTACTTC.

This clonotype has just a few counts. As DNA, the CDR3 is TGCAGTGCCAGGGACAGGGGAGTTGGCTACACCTTC. Residues: CSARDRGVGYTF. V and J are TRBV20-1 and TRBJ1-2, with 10 bases that match TRBD1. The V gene's germline CDR1 is DFQATT and CDR2 SNEGSKA (reference sequence). V lost 6 bases, J lost 7 bases, and 5 bases stayed unmatched. The CDR3 has 12 residues.

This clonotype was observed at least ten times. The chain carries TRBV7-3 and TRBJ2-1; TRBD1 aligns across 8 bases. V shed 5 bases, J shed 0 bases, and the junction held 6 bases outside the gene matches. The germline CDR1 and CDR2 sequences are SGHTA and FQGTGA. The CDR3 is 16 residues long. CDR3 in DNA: TGTGCCAGCAGCCCCCAGGGGGCCGGCTCCTACAATGAGCAGTTCTTC. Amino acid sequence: CASSPQGAGSYNEQFF.

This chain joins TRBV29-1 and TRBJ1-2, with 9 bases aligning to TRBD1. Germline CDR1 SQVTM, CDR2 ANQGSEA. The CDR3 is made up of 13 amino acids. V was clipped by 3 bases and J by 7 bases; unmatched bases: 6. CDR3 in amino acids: CSVEGTGNFGYTF. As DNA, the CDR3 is TGCAGCGTTGAGGGGACAGGGAATTTTGGCTACACCTTC.

The CDR3 loop is CASRPDGGNTQYF. The DNA for the CDR3 is TGTGCCAGCAGACCCGACGGAGGGAATACGCAGTATTTT. This sequence joins TRBV7-2 and TRBJ2-3, with D maybe TRBD2 (6 bases). Germline CDR1 SGHTA, CDR2 FQGNSA. The V end was cut by 6 bases, the J end by 7 bases, with 14 bases between. This CDR3 spans 13 amino acids. Full variable domain (outside the CDR3, taken from reference TRBV7-2 and TRBJ2-3): GAGVSQSPSNKVTEKGKDVELRCDPISGHTALYWYRQSLGQGLEFLIYFQGNSAPDKSGLPSDRFSAERTGGSVSTLTIQRTQQEDSAVYLCASRPDGGNTQYFGPGTRLTVL.